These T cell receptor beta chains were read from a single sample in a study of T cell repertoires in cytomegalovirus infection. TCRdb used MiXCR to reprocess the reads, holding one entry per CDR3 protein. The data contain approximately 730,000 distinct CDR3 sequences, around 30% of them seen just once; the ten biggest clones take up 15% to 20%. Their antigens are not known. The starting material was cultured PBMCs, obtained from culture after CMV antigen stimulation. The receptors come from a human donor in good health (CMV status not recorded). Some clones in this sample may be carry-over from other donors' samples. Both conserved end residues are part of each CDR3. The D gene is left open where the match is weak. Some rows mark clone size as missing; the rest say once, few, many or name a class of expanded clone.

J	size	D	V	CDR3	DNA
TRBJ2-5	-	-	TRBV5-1	CASSKSGVRETQYF	TGCGCCAGCAGCAAATCAGGGGTACGGGAGACCCAGTACTTC
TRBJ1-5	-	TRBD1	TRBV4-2	CASSQGDRDDQPQHF	TGTGCCAGCAGCCAAGGGGACAGGGATGATCAGCCCCAGCATTTT
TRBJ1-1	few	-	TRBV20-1	CSAPIRYTEAFF	TGCAGTGCTCCCATCCGCTACACTGAAGCTTTCTTT
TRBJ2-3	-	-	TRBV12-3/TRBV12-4	CASSPTRADTDTQYF	TGTGCCAGCAGCCCAACGCGGGCAGACACAGATACGCAGTATTTT
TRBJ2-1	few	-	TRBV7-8	CASSVPGERYNEQFF	TGTGCCAGCAGCGTACCGGGAGAACGCTACAATGAGCAGTTCTTC
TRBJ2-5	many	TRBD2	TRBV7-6	CASSDGLAGPYQETQYF	TGTGCTAGCAGCGATGGACTAGCGGGGCCGTACCAAGAGACCCAGTACTTC
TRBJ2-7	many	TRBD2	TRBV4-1	CASSQLWTSAYEQYF	TGCGCCAGCAGCCAACTCTGGACTAGCGCCTACGAGCAGTACTTC
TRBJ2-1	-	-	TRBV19	CASSISQSTYNEQFF	TGTGCCAGTAGTATTTCCCAGTCCACCTACAATGAGCAGTTCTTC
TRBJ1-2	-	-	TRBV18	CASSPQGAPYGYTF	TGTGCCAGCTCACCACAAGGGGCCCCGTATGGCTACACCTTC
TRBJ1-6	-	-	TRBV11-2	CASSLVYPRAPLHF	TGTGCCAGCAGCTTAGTTTACCCACGAGCCCCCCTCCACTTT
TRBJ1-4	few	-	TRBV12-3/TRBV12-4	CASSSRSLWNEKLFF	TGTGCCAGCAGTTCCCGGTCCCTCTGGAACGAAAAACTGTTTTTT
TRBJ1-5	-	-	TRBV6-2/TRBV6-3	CASSIRITTLSNQPQHF	TGTGCCAGCAGCATCCGAATTACGACCCTTAGCAATCAGCCCCAGCATTTT
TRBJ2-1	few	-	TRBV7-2	CASSLTAQNNEQFF	TGTGCCAGCAGCTTAACGGCCCAAAACAATGAGCAGTTCTTC
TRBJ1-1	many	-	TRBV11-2	CASSKQLNTEAFF	TGTGCCAGCAGCAAACAGCTGAACACTGAAGCTTTCTTT
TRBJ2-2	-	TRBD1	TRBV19	CASSVRTGSYTGELFF	TGTGCCAGTAGTGTCAGGACAGGGTCGTACACCGGGGAGCTGTTTTTT
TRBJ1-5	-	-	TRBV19	CASSTGQNNQPQHF	TGTGCCAGTAGTACAGGACAGAATAATCAGCCCCAGCATTTT
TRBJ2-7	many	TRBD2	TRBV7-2	CASSSGLAVYEQYF	TGTGCCAGCAGCTCGGGACTAGCGGTCTACGAGCAGTACTTC
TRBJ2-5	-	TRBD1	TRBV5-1	CASSTGDRGPEETQYF	TGCGCCAGCAGCACCGGGGACAGGGGTCCCGAAGAGACCCAGTACTTC
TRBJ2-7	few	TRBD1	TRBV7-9	CASSPTGGNYEQYF	TGTGCCAGCAGCCCTACAGGGGGCAACTACGAGCAGTACTTC
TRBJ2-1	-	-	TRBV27	CASSSGGRSYNEQFF	TGTGCCAGCTCCTCCGGGGGCCGCTCCTACAATGAGCAGTTCTTC
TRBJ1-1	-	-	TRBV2	CASSETGDLFPSTEAFF	TGTGCCAGCAGTGAAACGGGGGATCTGTTCCCCAGCACTGAAGCTTTCTTT
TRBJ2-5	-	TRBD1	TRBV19	CASSTLLETGLETQYF	TGTGCCAGTAGTACTCTTCTGGAGACAGGGTTGGAGACCCAGTACTTC
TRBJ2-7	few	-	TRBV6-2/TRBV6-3	CASSPHGPHEQYF	TGTGCCAGCAGTCCCCATGGGCCCCACGAGCAGTACTTC
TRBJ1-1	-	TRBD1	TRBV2	CASSTYRGTEAFF	TGTGCCAGCAGCACCTACAGGGGCACTGAAGCTTTCTTT
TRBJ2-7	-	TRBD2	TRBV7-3	CASSQRGTSGYEQYF	TGTGCCAGCAGCCAGCGCGGGACTAGCGGTTACGAGCAGTACTTC
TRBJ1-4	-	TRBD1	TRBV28	CASRQGGTEKLFF	TGTGCCAGTAGGCAGGGGGGTACGGAAAAACTGTTTTTT
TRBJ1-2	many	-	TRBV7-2	CASSLADSLYGGYTF	TGTGCCAGCAGCTTAGCGGACAGCCTTTATGGCGGCTACACCTTC
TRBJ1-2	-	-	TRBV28	CASTQGRRGTGGYTF	TGTGCCAGCACGCAAGGCCGAAGAGGGACGGGAGGCTACACCTTC
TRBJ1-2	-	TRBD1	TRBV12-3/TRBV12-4	CASSLRQGDVGGYTF	TGTGCCAGCAGTCTCAGACAGGGGGATGTAGGTGGCTACACCTTC
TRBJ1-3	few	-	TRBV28	CASRISGSGNTIYF	TGTGCCAGCAGAATATCAGGTTCTGGAAACACCATATATTTT
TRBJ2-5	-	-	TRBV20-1	CSASGRVWQETQYF	TGCAGTGCTAGCGGTCGGGTATGGCAAGAGACCCAGTACTTC
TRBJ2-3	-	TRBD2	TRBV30	CAWSAAGPRHTQYF	TGTGCCTGGAGTGCAGCGGGGCCAAGACATACGCAGTATTTT
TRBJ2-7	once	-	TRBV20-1	CSANPGGAPYEQYF	TGCAGTGCCAATCCCGGGGGCGCCCCCTACGAGCAGTACTTC
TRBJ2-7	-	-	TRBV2	CASSESIAGEQYF	TGTGCCAGCAGTGAGAGCATAGCTGGCGAGCAGTACTTC
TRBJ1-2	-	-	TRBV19	CASSSRGGQETLF	TGTGCCAGTAGCTCGCGAGGTGGGCAGGAGACACTCTTC
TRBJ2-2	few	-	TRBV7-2	CASSSRGNAGELFF	TGTGCCAGCAGCTCCAGGGGTAACGCCGGGGAGCTGTTTTTT
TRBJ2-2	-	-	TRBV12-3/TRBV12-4	CASSHTGSGGELFF	TGTGCCAGCAGCCACACAGGGTCGGGCGGGGAGCTGTTTTTT
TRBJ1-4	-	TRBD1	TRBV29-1	CSVLGVGQEWEKLFF	TGCAGCGTTCTCGGAGTGGGACAGGAGTGGGAAAAACTGTTTTTT
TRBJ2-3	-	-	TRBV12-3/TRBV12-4	CASSSPGGSTDTQYF	TGTGCCAGCAGTTCCCCGGGGGGCAGCACAGATACGCAGTATTTT
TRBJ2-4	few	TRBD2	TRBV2	CASRAGTSGRALNIQYF	TGTGCCAGCAGAGCCGGGACTAGCGGGAGGGCTTTAAACATTCAGTACTTC
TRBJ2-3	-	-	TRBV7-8	CASSLALGGRSVGDTQYF	TGTGCCAGCAGCTTAGCGCTTGGGGGACGGTCGGTCGGAGATACGCAGTATTTT
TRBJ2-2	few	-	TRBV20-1	CSASPQGTHTGELFF	TGCAGTGCTAGCCCCCAGGGGACCCACACCGGGGAGCTGTTTTTT
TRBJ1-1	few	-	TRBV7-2	CASSGSIGDDTEAFF	TGTGCCAGCAGCGGAAGCATAGGGGACGACACTGAAGCTTTCTTT
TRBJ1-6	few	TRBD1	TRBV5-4	CASSLDSRGQGNSPLHF	TGTGCCAGCAGCTTGGATAGTAGGGGACAGGGAAATTCACCCCTCCACTTT
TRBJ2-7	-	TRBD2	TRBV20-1	CSAPPPGLAGGLGYEQYF	TGCAGTGCACCTCCGCCGGGACTAGCGGGGGGCCTGGGGTACGAGCAGTACTTC
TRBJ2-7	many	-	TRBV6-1	CASSRGTVLSYEQYF	TGTGCCAGCAGCCGAGGGACCGTCCTCTCCTACGAGCAGTACTTC
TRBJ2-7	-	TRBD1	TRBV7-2	CASSSGGAAYEQYF	TGTGCCAGCAGCTCAGGGGGAGCCGCCTACGAGCAGTACTTC
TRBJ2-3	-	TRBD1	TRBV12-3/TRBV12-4	CASSFYSGQGSTDTQYF	TGTGCCAGCAGTTTTTATTCGGGACAGGGGTCAACAGATACGCAGTATTTT
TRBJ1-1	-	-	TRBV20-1	CSARTEGPTEAFF	TGCAGTGCTAGAACCGAGGGTCCCACTGAAGCTTTCTTT
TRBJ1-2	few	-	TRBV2	CASSVGGTRAYGYTF	TGTGCCAGCAGTGTCGGCGGGACCCGCGCCTATGGCTACACCTTC
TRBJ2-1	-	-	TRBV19	CASSSKILVGGGSNEQFF	TGTGCCAGTAGCTCAAAGATACTAGTGGGGGGGGGCAGTAATGAGCAGTTCTTC
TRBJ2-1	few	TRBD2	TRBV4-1	CASSLTSGRAGNEQFF	TGCGCCAGCAGCCTCACCAGCGGGAGGGCCGGCAATGAGCAGTTCTTC
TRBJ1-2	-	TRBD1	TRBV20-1	CSAADRVRNGYTF	TGCAGTGCCGCGGACAGGGTACGAAATGGCTACACCTTC